A selection of T cell receptor beta chains follows, all from one sample in a study of T cell clones after liver transplantation. The method was immunoSEQ multiplex PCR; TCRdb's version includes in-frame clones alone and lacks a portion of them. The table shows roughly 50,000 clones, with approximately 88% occurring only once. Source: CD4+ T cells from blood, taken before liver transplant. These receptors were taken from a human donor who received a liver transplant. Both conserved end residues are part of each CDR3. Fields, in order: V gene, clone size, J gene, D gene, CDR3 protein, CDR3 DNA. A D gene is named only where the DNA matches it firmly. A clone size is listed for some rows: how often the clone was seen (once, few, many), or a class if it is expanded.

>TRBV30|few|TRBJ1-2|-
CAWGTGRGGYTF
TGTGCCTGGGGAACAGGGAGGGGTGGCTACACCTTC
>TRBV7-3|-|TRBJ2-2|-
CASRPDRQNTGELFF
TGTGCCAGCAGGCCCGACAGACAGAACACCGGGGAGCTGTTTTTT
>TRBV6-5|-|TRBJ2-5|-
CASSYGETQYF
TGTGCCAGCAGTTACGGAGAGACCCAGTACTTC
>TRBV11-1|-|TRBJ2-1|-
CASSLGLILEQFF
TGTGCCAGCAGCTTAGGTCTAATCTTGGAGCAGTTCTTC
>TRBV5-1|once|TRBJ1-2|TRBD1
CASSSTGEDGYTF
TGCGCCAGCAGCTCGACAGGGGAGGATGGCTACACCTTC
>TRBV5-8|-|TRBJ1-2|-
CASSPRDTLFYGYTF
TGTGCCAGCAGCCCCCGGGACACCCTTTTCTATGGCTACACCTTC
>TRBV30|-|TRBJ1-3|-
CAWAGVSGNTIYF
TGTGCCTGGGCGGGGGTGTCTGGAAACACCATATATTTT
>TRBV6-4|-|TRBJ2-4|-
CASSLEATDIQYF
TGTGCCAGCAGTCTCGAGGCAACAGACATTCAGTACTTC
>TRBV7-9|-|TRBJ1-1|-
CASSPTQSWAEAFF
TGTGCCAGCAGCCCTACCCAGTCGTGGGCTGAAGCTTTCTTT
>TRBV6-1|-|TRBJ1-5|-
CASGIGGGQPQHF
TGTGCCAGCGGGATTGGCGGAGGTCAGCCCCAGCATTTT
>TRBV5-6|once|TRBJ1-2|-
CASSPRLLSSHGYTF
TGTGCCAGCAGCCCCCGTCTGTTGAGCAGCCATGGCTACACCTTC
>TRBV7-9|few|TRBJ2-1|-
CASSLNNEQFF
TGTGCCAGCAGCCTCAACAATGAGCAGTTCTTC
>TRBV18|-|TRBJ2-7|TRBD1
CASSTRTGGSYEQYF
TGTGCCAGCTCAACGCGGACAGGGGGCTCCTACGAGCAGTACTTC
>TRBV7-9|-|TRBJ2-4|-
CASSLVAGLSIQYF
TGTGCCAGCAGCTTAGTGGCCGGGTTGAGCATTCAGTACTTC
>TRBV28|-|TRBJ1-5|-
CASSRTGLSNQPQHF
TGTGCCAGCAGTCGGACCGGTCTTAGCAATCAGCCCCAGCATTTT
>TRBV10-3|-|TRBJ2-3|TRBD2
CAISVNSGKPLTQYF
TGTGCCATCAGTGTGAATAGCGGGAAGCCTTTGACGCAGTATTTT
>TRBV5-1|-|TRBJ2-7|TRBD2
CASSGLGGAYEQYF
TGCGCCAGCAGCGGACTAGGTGGAGCCTACGAGCAGTACTTC
>TRBV5-1|-|TRBJ2-6|TRBD2
CASSPGGSSGANVLTF
TGCGCCAGCAGCCCCGGGGGGAGCTCTGGGGCCAACGTCCTGACTTTC
>TRBV2|medium-sized|TRBJ1-6|TRBD1
CASSETGTGVSPLHF
TGTGCCAGCAGTGAGACCGGGACAGGGGTCTCACCCCTCCACTTT
>TRBV4-2|-|TRBJ2-4|-
CASSQGAGRLAKNIQYF
TGTGCCAGCAGCCAAGGGGCAGGGAGGCTAGCCAAAAACATTCAGTACTTC
>TRBV7-2|-|TRBJ1-2|TRBD1
CASSPRQGGNYGYTF
TGTGCCAGCAGCCCTCGACAGGGAGGAAACTATGGCTACACCTTC
>TRBV28|-|TRBJ2-7|-
CASSLYFRGLSSYEQYF
TGTGCCAGCAGTTTATATTTTCGGGGACTGAGCTCCTACGAGCAGTACTTC
>TRBV9|-|TRBJ2-6|-
CASSADRNGGHGANVLTF
TGTGCCAGCAGCGCTGACAGGAACGGGGGCCACGGGGCCAACGTCCTGACTTTC
>TRBV6-1|-|TRBJ2-7|TRBD2
CASRPLGGVPYEQYF
TGTGCCAGCAGGCCTCTCGGGGGGGTTCCCTACGAGCAGTACTTC
>TRBV4-2|-|TRBJ2-7|TRBD2
CASSQGRAGVEQYF
TGTGCCAGCAGCCAAGGACGAGCGGGAGTCGAGCAGTACTTC
>TRBV19|-|TRBJ2-2|TRBD1
CASSGTGADGELFF
TGTGCCAGTAGCGGGACAGGGGCGGACGGGGAGCTGTTTTTT
>TRBV27|-|TRBJ2-6|-
CASGGYGANVLTF
TGTGCCAGCGGAGGCTACGGGGCCAACGTCCTGACTTTC
>TRBV6-5|-|TRBJ2-2|-
CASSPQGLVTGELFF
TGTGCCAGCAGTCCACAGGGTCTCGTGACCGGGGAGCTGTTTTTT